A selection of T cell receptor beta chains follows, all from one sample in a study of blood T cell repertoires in COVID-19. TCRdb keeps only in-frame clones here, not all; method: immunoSEQ multiplex PCR. The sample lists approximately 200,000 clones, around 88% occurring once. Sequencing input: peripheral blood. All receptors derive from a woman in her twenties or thirties with acute or convalescent COVID-19. Each CDR3 is given with its conserved first and last residue. The order of the fields is J gene, D gene, clone size, V gene, CDR3 protein, CDR3 DNA. D genes are given only for firm matches. The listing skips clone size in some rows; elsewhere it reads once, few, many or a size class.

TRBJ2-6 | TRBD2 | once | TRBV6-5 | CAGSLAGGGANVLTF | TGTGCCGGGTCCTTAGCGGGAGGTGGGGCCAACGTCCTGACTTTC
TRBJ2-1 | TRBD2 | . | TRBV27 | CASSLTAAGGDEQFF | TGTGCCAGCAGTTTAACCGCGGCGGGAGGGGATGAGCAGTTCTTC
TRBJ2-3 | TRBD2 | . | TRBV3-1/TRBV3-2 | CASSQRLAGEMDTQYF | TGTGCCAGCAGCCAACGACTAGCGGGAGAAATGGATACGCAGTATTTT
TRBJ2-1 | TRBD2 | . | TRBV19 | CASSPRLAGGFDEQFF | TGTGCCAGTAGTCCCCGACTAGCGGGAGGTTTCGATGAGCAGTTCTTC
TRBJ1-6 | . | few | TRBV3-1/TRBV3-2 | CASSQDGEIGSPLHF | TGTGCCAGCAGCCAAGACGGGGAGATTGGTTCACCCCTCCACTTT
TRBJ1-5 | . | . | TRBV5-1 | CASSLRLDKEKRQARPQHF | TGCGCCAGCAGCTTGAGGTTAGATAAAGAAAAAAGACAGGCACGGCCCCAGCATTTT
TRBJ1-6 | . | . | TRBV18 | CASSSGLPVNSPLHF | TGTGCCAGCTCGTCTGGGCTGCCGGTTAATTCACCCCTCCACTTT
TRBJ1-2 | . | once | TRBV12-3/TRBV12-4 | CASSQTGPGGYTF | TGTGCCAGCAGCCAGACAGGCCCCGGTGGCTACACCTTC
TRBJ2-5 | . | . | TRBV10-3 | CAISEGEGVGRETQYF | TGTGCCATCAGTGAGGGCGAGGGAGTTGGCCGAGAGACCCAGTACTTC
TRBJ2-5 | . | . | TRBV28 | CAQWLETQYF | TGTGCCCAGTGGTTGGAGACCCAGTACTTC
TRBJ2-7 | . | . | TRBV5-1 | CASSLRQGGYEQYF | TGCGCCAGCAGCTTGCGTCAAGGGGGCTACGAGCAGTACTTC
TRBJ2-2 | . | . | TRBV5-1 | CASSLGTFPGELFF | TGCGCCAGCAGCTTGGGGACTTTCCCCGGGGAGCTGTTTTTT
TRBJ1-5 | TRBD1 | . | TRBV18 | CASSAGGHQPQHF | TGTGCCAGCTCGGCAGGGGGCCATCAGCCCCAGCATTTT
TRBJ2-1 | . | . | TRBV15 | CATSRGSGPNEQFF | TGTGCCACCAGCAGAGGGTCAGGGCCCAATGAGCAGTTCTTC
TRBJ2-1 | . | . | TRBV5-1 | CASSLFQGSYNEQFF | TGCGCCAGCAGCCTATTCCAGGGATCCTACAATGAGCAGTTCTTC
TRBJ2-5 | . | . | TRBV21-1 | CASSGGRRETQYF | TGTGCCAGCAGCGGGGGCCGACGGGAGACCCAGTACTTC
TRBJ1-2 | . | . | TRBV30 | CAWEAFGGYTF | TGTGCCTGGGAAGCGTTTGGGGGCTACACCTTC
TRBJ2-2 | . | . | TRBV6-5 | CASSYSAGELFF | TGTGCCAGCAGTTACTCGGCTGGGGAGCTGTTTTTT
TRBJ2-7 | . | . | TRBV3-1/TRBV3-2 | CASSLGLYEQYF | TGTGCCAGCAGCCTGGGACTCTACGAGCAGTACTTC
TRBJ2-7 | . | . | TRBV20-1 | CSARAREGQYF | TGCAGTGCTAGGGCGCGCGAGGGGCAGTACTTC
TRBJ1-5 | . | . | TRBV19 | CASSMGGTQSEPQHF | TGTGCCAGTAGTATGGGGGGGACCCAGAGTGAGCCCCAGCATTTT
TRBJ2-5 | . | . | TRBV5-1 | CASSSLQETQYF | TGCGCCAGCAGTTCGCTACAAGAGACCCAGTACTTC
TRBJ1-6 | . | few | TRBV28 | CASSLPLRDSNSPLHF | TGTGCCAGCAGTTTGCCCCTCCGGGACTCTAATTCACCCCTCCACTTT
TRBJ2-3 | . | . | TRBV12-3/TRBV12-4 | CASSFLSGTQYF | TGTGCCAGCAGTTTTTTATCCGGGACGCAGTATTTT
TRBJ2-2 | . | . | TRBV15 | CATSREEGARGTGELFF | TGTGCCACCAGCAGAGAGGAGGGGGCGCGGGGAACCGGGGAGCTGTTTTTT
TRBJ2-1 | . | . | TRBV4-1 | CASSQINSGTNYNEQFF | TGCGCCAGCAGCCAAATCAACTCCGGGACAAATTACAATGAGCAGTTCTTC
TRBJ1-3 | . | . | TRBV24-1 | CASPYDSGNTIYF | TGTGCCTCCCCCTACGACTCTGGAAACACCATATATTTT
TRBJ1-5 | . | . | TRBV18 | CASSPGGGNQPQHF | TGTGCCAGCTCACCAGGGGGCGGCAATCAGCCCCAGCATTTT
TRBJ2-2 | TRBD2 | . | TRBV7-9 | CASSGSGRGPGELFF | TGTGCCAGCAGCGGCAGCGGGAGGGGGCCCGGGGAGCTGTTTTTT
TRBJ2-3 | . | . | TRBV5-1 | CASSLRTGTDTQYF | TGCGCCAGCAGCTTGCGGACAGGCACAGATACGCAGTATTTT
TRBJ1-2 | . | . | TRBV6-5 | CASSLVTGGYGYTF | TGTGCCAGCAGTTTGGTTACCGGAGGTTATGGCTACACCTTC
TRBJ2-3 | . | once | TRBV2 | CASSRTDTQYF | TGTGCCAGCAGCAGGACAGATACGCAGTATTTT
TRBJ1-1 | TRBD1 | . | TRBV28 | CASISGGEATEAFF | TGTGCCAGCATTTCAGGGGGCGAGGCCACTGAAGCTTTCTTT
TRBJ2-5 | . | . | TRBV2 | CASSEGFQETQYF | TGTGCCAGCAGTGAGGGCTTCCAAGAGACCCAGTACTTC
TRBJ2-2 | . | . | TRBV12-5 | CASGLSANTGELFF | TGTGCTAGTGGTTTAAGCGCGAACACCGGGGAGCTGTTTTTT
TRBJ1-1 | . | . | TRBV12-3/TRBV12-4 | CASRSVGNTEAFF | TGTGCCAGCAGGTCCGTCGGGAACACTGAAGCTTTCTTT
TRBJ2-7 | TRBD2 | . | TRBV10-2 | CASSLLAGEAYEQYF | TGCGCCAGCAGTCTACTAGCGGGAGAGGCCTACGAGCAGTACTTC
TRBJ1-3 | . | . | TRBV19 | CASLPQANSGNTIYF | TGTGCCAGTCTCCCACAGGCTAACTCTGGAAACACCATATATTTT
TRBJ2-7 | TRBD1 | . | TRBV6-5 | CASVKGANEQYF | TGTGCCAGCGTAAAGGGGGCCAACGAGCAGTACTTC
TRBJ1-5 | . | . | TRBV19 | CASSMGPRQPQHF | TGTGCCAGTAGTATGGGGCCCCGTCAGCCCCAGCATTTT
TRBJ1-2 | . | few | TRBV4-2 | CASSQSSGRLEYTF | TGTGCCAGCAGCCAGAGTTCGGGTAGGCTAGAATACACCTTC
TRBJ1-5 | . | . | TRBV24-1 | CATSDSGYQPQHF | TGTGCCACCAGTGATTCGGGATATCAGCCCCAGCATTTT